This T cell receptor (beta chain) originates from a study of tumor-infiltrating lymphocytes in primary liver carcinoma. The study's findings and limits: Tumors reached a significantly greater top-250-clone fraction than blood did (p = 0.039). About 7.5-24% of top clones, no more, were shared by all five regions. Tumor-blood pairs (like tumor-adjacent pairs) overlapped less than tumor region pairs did.

On this clonotype: Its antigen remains unidentified. Its ends do not fully match the called genes, so a read error is possible.

The template, 500 ng total RNA, yielded TCR beta cDNA made with a constant-region primer. Investigators got TCR beta libraries out of three nested multiplex PCR rounds, done with slightly modified ARM-PCR. The study ran its first two PCR rounds for roughly 10 cycles each, using TRBV1-TRBV30 forward primers and a C-beta reverse primer. TCRdb analysed the multiplex PCR reads with MiXCR anew, one entry per CDR3 protein. The table shows 95,000 to 100,000 distinct CDR3 sequences, with approximately 70% occurring only once. Joint extraction of RNA and DNA used 20-30 mg of bulk tissue that was unsorted. None of the patients had received treatment, and all had chronic HBV infection. The CDR3 length is 14 residues.

This sequence was found in an older woman with primary liver carcinoma and hepatitis B virus infection. V is TRBV12-3 or TRBV12-4 and J is TRBJ1-5; D gene uncertain. The source material was liver tumor tissue from sampling region 2. This sample's subset: tumor region T2, inferior pole. CDR3 sequence: CASSFSSPNQLQHF. CDR3 coding DNA: TGTGCCAGCAGTTTTTCAAGCCCCAATCAGCTCCAGCATTTT.